Each of the 14 T cell receptor beta chains below was sequenced from the same sample in a study of T cells in Graves' hyperthyroidism and ophthalmopathy. RNA transcripts yielded amplified TCR beta CDR3 regions. Primed by the HTBI set, a first-round RT-PCR was run on the TCR CDR3. One entry per CDR3 protein results from TCRdb running MiXCR on the multiplex PCR reads. The sample lists hundreds of thousands of distinct CDR3 sequences; about 14% were seen once. The source material was blood. The source of these receptors is a woman aged 40-49 years with Graves' ophthalmopathy.

This clonotype was seen a few times. V usage is TRBV11-2 and J usage is TRBJ2-7, with TRBD2 matching 8 bases. Trimming took 5 bases from V and 2 from J; bases not matched to a gene: 5. Germline CDR1 SGHAT, CDR2 FQNNGV. CDR3 length: 14 residues. CDR3: CASSRELAAYEQYF. CDR3 in DNA: TGTGCCAGCAGCCGAGAACTAGCGGCCTACGAGCAGTACTTC. The full variable domain, completed using reference TRBV11-2 and TRBJ2-7, is EAGVAQSPRYKIIEKRQSVAFWCNPISGHATLYWYQQILGQGPKLLIQFQNNGVVDDSQLPKDRFSAERLKGVDSTLKIQPAKLEDSAVYLCASSRELAAYEQYFGPGTRLTVT.

This clonotype was found many times. V gene TRBV7-9 combines with J gene TRBJ2-7; maybe TRBD2 (6 bases). The CDR3 runs 15 residues. Trimming left V 8 bases short and J 3 bases short, with 20 bases between. The germline V gene encodes CDR1 SEHNR and CDR2 FQNEAQ (reference sequence). The DNA of the CDR3 is TGTGCCAGCTCCAACGGCGCGGGACTTAACTACGAGCAGTACTTC. Translation gives CASSNGAGLNYEQYF.

The chain recombines TRBV28 with TRBJ2-5; D remains ambiguous. This CDR3 comprises 14 residues. Looked up from germline, CDR1 is MDHEN and CDR2 is SYDVKM. V was cut by 4 bases and J by 0 bases, with 9 bases left in between. The CDR3 sequence: CASSSPSYQETQYF. In nucleotides, the CDR3 is TGTGCCAGCAGTTCTCCGTCGTACCAAGAGACCCAGTACTTC.

This clonotype was seen many times. This sequence joins TRBV7-9 and TRBJ2-7; 8 nucleotides agree with TRBD1. CDR3 length: 14 residues. Germline CDR1 reads SEHNR; CDR2 reads FQNEAQ (reference sequence). V shed 5 bases, J shed 4 bases, and the junction held 7 bases outside the gene matches. The CDR3 loop is CASSPTGAGYEQYF. The CDR3 DNA is TGTGCCAGCAGCCCGACAGGGGCGGGGTACGAGCAGTACTTC. The whole variable domain, remainder taken from reference TRBV7-9 and TRBJ2-7, is DTGVSQNPRHKITKRGQNVTFRCDPISEHNRLYWYRQTLGQGPEFLTYFQNEAQLEKSRLLSDRFSAERPKGSFSTLEIQRTEQGDSAMYLCASSPTGAGYEQYFGPGTRLTVT.

The CDR3 nucleotides read TGTGCCAGCAGCCCTCTGGACAGGGGCACCGGGGAGCTGTTTTTT. Protein product: CASSPLDRGTGELFF. This chain joins TRBV3-1 and TRBJ2-2; 9 nucleotides align to TRBD1. The CDR3 extends over 15 amino acids. The ends lost 4 bases at V and 4 bases at J; junction bases unmatched: 4. Germline V CDR1 and CDR2: LGHDT, YNNKEL (reference sequence).

This clonotype was found a few times. This sequence joins TRBV28 and TRBJ1-3; D uncertain. The germline V gene encodes CDR1 MDHEN and CDR2 SYDVKM. V gave up 4 bases and J gave up 0 bases, with 10 bases separating them. The CDR3 spans 15 residues. The CDR3: CASSSGRRSGNTIYF. The DNA of the CDR3 is TGTGCCAGCAGTTCTGGCAGGCGCTCTGGAAACACCATATATTTT.

This clonotype was seen ten or more times. The chain uses TRBV3-1 and TRBJ2-2; TRBD2 matches at 9 bases. This CDR3 contains 20 residues. Germline V gene data show CDR1 as LGHDT and CDR2 as YNNKEL (reference sequence). V shed 4 bases, J shed 0 bases, and the junction held 15 bases outside the gene matches. The CDR3 region is CASSPSFPGLARANTGELFF. CDR3 bases: TGTGCCAGCAGCCCCTCTTTCCCAGGACTAGCGAGAGCGAACACCGGGGAGCTGTTTTTT. Looking up the rest from reference TRBV3-1 and TRBJ2-2 gives the full variable domain: DTAVSQTPKYLVTQMGNDKSIKCEQNLGHDTMYWYKQDSKKFLKIMFSYNNKELIINETVPNRFSPKSPDKAHLNLHINSLELGDSAVYFCASSPSFPGLARANTGELFFGEGSRLTVL.

This clonotype was seen more than once but under ten times. The chain uses TRBV6-5 and TRBJ2-5; tentatively, D is TRBD1 (6 bases). Trimming took 2 bases from V and 2 from J, leaving 12 bases between them. CDR1 MNHEY and CDR2 SVGAGI come from the germline V gene. This CDR3 spans 15 amino acids. CDR3 coding DNA: TGTGCCAGCAGTTACGCTGTCGGACAGCAAGAGACCCAGTACTTC. Protein sequence: CASSYAVGQQETQYF.

In its sample, this clonotype was seen many times. The gene calls are TRBV11-2 and TRBJ1-5, with a possible D match to TRBD1 (6 bases). The CDR3 runs 15 residues. V shed 1 base and J shed 3 bases, with 10 bases lying between them. CDR1 is SGHAT and CDR2 is FQNNGV in the germline V gene. The CDR3 bases are TGTGCCAGCAGCTTAGGGCAGGGGTTCAATCAGCCCCAGCATTTT. This codes for CASSLGQGFNQPQHF.

The table lists this clonotype with many counts. This sequence joins TRBV19 and TRBJ1-5; 9 bases align to TRBD1. The CDR3 length is 14 residues. Germline trimming cut 3 bases from V and 5 bases from J; bases unmatched to any gene: 2. CDR1 is LNHDA, CDR2 SQIVND, per germline (reference sequence). The CDR3 coding sequence is TGTGCCAGTAGTATCGGGGACAGGGATCAGCCCCAGCATTTT. Encoded protein: CASSIGDRDQPQHF.

V usage is TRBV6-5 and J usage is TRBJ1-1; 10 positions agree with TRBD1. CDR3 length equals 16 residues. Germline CDR1 and CDR2: MNHEY and SVGAGI. V trimming: 4 bases; J trimming: 1 base; junction bases outside the gene matches: 6. Here the CDR3 DNA reads TGTGCCAGCAGTTCCGGGACAGGGGTCACGAACACTGAAGCTTTCTTT. Encoded protein: CASSSGTGVTNTEAFF.

This clonotype was recorded a few times. The rearrangement uses TRBV5-1 and TRBJ2-2; TRBD1 might be the D (6 bases). The CDR3 length is 15 residues. The V gene's germline CDR1 is SGHRS and CDR2 YFSETQ. The germline V and J ends were trimmed by 2 bases and 1 base, with 9 bases remaining between them. CDR3 in DNA: TGCGCCAGCAGCTTACAGGGACAGAACACCGGGGAGCTGTTTTTT. Protein product: CASSLQGQNTGELFF. The full variable domain, completed using reference TRBV5-1 and TRBJ2-2, is KAGVTQTPRYLIKTRGQQVTLSCSPISGHRSVSWYQQTPGQGLQFLFEYFSETQRNKGNFPGRFSGRQFSNSRSEMNVSTLELGDSALYLCASSLQGQNTGELFFGEGSRLTVL.

This clonotype occurred many times. This chain joins TRBV6-5 and TRBJ1-2, with TRBD1 identical over 8 bases. CDR1 and CDR2 from the germline V gene are MNHEY and SVGAGI. The length of the CDR3 is 16 residues. The V segment lost 2 bases and the J segment 3 bases; nucleotides outside the gene matches: 8. The CDR3 DNA follows: TGTGCCAGCAGTTACACCCGGACAGGGACGGACTATGGCTACACCTTC. Amino acids: CASSYTRTGTDYGYTF.

This clonotype came up many times. The genes are TRBV6-2 or TRBV6-3 and TRBJ1-5, with D possibly being TRBD1 (5 bases). Germline CDR1 is MNHEY and CDR2 is SVGEGT. The V and J ends lost 0 bases and 3 bases respectively, with 18 bases between them. CDR3 length equals 18 residues. This chain's CDR3 is CASSYSNRGIDFNQPQHF. CDR3 in DNA: TGTGCCAGCAGTTACTCCAACCGGGGGATAGACTTCAATCAGCCCCAGCATTTT.